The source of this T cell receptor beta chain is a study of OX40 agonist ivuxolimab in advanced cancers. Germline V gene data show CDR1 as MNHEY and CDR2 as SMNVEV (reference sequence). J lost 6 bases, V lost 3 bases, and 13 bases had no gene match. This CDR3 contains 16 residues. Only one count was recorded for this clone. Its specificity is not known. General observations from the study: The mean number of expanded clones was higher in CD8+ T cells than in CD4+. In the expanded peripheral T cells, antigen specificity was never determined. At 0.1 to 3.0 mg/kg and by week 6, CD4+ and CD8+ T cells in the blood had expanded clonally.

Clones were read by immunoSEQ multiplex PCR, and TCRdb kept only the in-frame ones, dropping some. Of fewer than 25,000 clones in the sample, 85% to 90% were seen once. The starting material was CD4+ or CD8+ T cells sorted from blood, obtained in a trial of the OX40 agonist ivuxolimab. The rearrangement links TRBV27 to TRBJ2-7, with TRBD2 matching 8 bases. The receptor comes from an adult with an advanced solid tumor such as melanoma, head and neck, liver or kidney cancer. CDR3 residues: CASSLGVTGLGAEQYF. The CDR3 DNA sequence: TGTGCCAGCAGTTTGGGTGTCACGGGACTAGGTGCCGAGCAGTACTTC.